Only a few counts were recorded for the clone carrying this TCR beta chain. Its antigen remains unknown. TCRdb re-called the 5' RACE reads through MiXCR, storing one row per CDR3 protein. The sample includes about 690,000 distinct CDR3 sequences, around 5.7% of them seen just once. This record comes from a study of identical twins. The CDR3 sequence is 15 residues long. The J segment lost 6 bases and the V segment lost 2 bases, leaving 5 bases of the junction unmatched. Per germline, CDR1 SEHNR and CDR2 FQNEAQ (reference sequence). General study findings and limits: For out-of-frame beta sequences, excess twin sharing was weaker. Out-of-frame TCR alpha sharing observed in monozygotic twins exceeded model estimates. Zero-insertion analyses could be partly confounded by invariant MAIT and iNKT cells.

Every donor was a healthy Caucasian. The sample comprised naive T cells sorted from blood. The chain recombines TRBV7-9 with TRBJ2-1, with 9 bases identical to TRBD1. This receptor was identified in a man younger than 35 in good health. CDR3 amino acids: CASSLIRDRANEQFF. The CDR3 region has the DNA TGTGCCAGCAGCTTAATCCGGGACAGGGCCAATGAGCAGTTCTTC.